This T cell receptor beta chain was identified during a study of cytomegalovirus exposure and HLA in healthy donors (TCRdb year 2017). The study in broad terms: According to a later analysis, the 120 validation repertoires were produced on the same platform as the 666 repertoires of the first cohort. The aim of the study was to test whether cataloging public T cell receptors could identify signatures of past pathogen exposure. High-throughput TCR immunosequencing, statistical association of individual TCRs with disease status, and machine learning were combined to predict cytomegalovirus infection status. Along with the approximately 700-subject first cohort, a separate validation cohort of some 130 different subjects was used. Study-level results and caveats: According to the authors, the approach could potentially be generalized to other disease states and immunological phenotypes. Most TCR sequences were seen in very few donors, while some public TCRs were found in many individuals. A total of some 180 TCR beta chains were listed by the study as associated with cytomegalovirus. The validation cohort had no HLA typing available for a later analysis, so co-occurrence within that cohort was assessed over all 130 or so repertoires. The classifier was reported to diagnose cytomegalovirus status with high specificity and sensitivity in both the original cohort and the validation cohort. Subsequent analysis determined that TCRs grouped into clusters in the first cohort also showed a tendency toward co-occurrence across the 120 or so validation repertoires, and 94% of cluster scores exceeded 0. In vitro tests confirmed that three of the cytomegalovirus-associated TCR beta chains recognize cytomegalovirus antigens.

To prepare the library, the immunoSEQ multiplex PCR assay was applied. The authors' pipeline ran thus. A statistical classification framework was built to diagnose cytomegalovirus status from the catalog of TCR beta chain sequences. Sourced from immuneACCESS, this table was stored by TCRdb with only in-frame sequences that have V and J called. A share of the clones is absent; for the studies checked, an unresolved V gene accounts for under half, and the remainder has no known explanation. V and J calls and clone size are those listed in that table; D and trimming were worked out from the DNA. The sample has 200,000 to 250,000 clones on record, around 87% of them singletons. About 2% of the sample is held by the ten biggest clonotypes. For this chain, trimming is 2 bases at the V end and 3 bases at the J end, and the number of junction bases without a gene match is 9. From cysteine to phenylalanine, the CDR3 is 16 amino acids long. The only DNA kept is the CDR3, 48 bases in frame from the first base. Via the germline V gene (reference sequence), CDR1 is MNHNY and CDR2 SVGAGI.

The donors belonged to the validation cohort of about 120 subjects, which was separate from the roughly 670-subject first cohort. A word on this clone: Its specific antigen is unknown. No base-level quality is on record; no much larger clone is a single base apart.

The sample consisted of PBMCs. The chain employs TRBV6-6 and TRBJ2-7, and 8 junctional nucleotides match TRBD1. The sequence derives from a woman aged 18-29 years in good health and CMV-seropositive. This receptor carries the CDR3 CASSYGQGVSFYEQYF. The nucleotide sequence is TGTGCCAGCAGTTACGGACAGGGAGTGTCATTCTACGAGCAGTACTTC.